Each of the 13 T cell receptor beta chains below was sequenced from the same sample in a study of blood T cell repertoires in COVID-19. The repertoire was sequenced with immunoSEQ multiplex PCR; TCRdb's copy has only in-frame clones and lacks some. The sample yields over 200,000 clones, roughly 87% seen once. Material for sequencing was peripheral blood. The receptors stem from a man aged 40-50 years with active or convalescent COVID-19.

This chain connects TRBV9 to TRBJ1-2, with 7 bases lining up with TRBD1. Germline assignment: CDR1 SGDLS and CDR2 YYNGEE. Trimming took 3 bases from V and 7 from J; bases not matched to a gene: 12. The CDR3 length is 15 residues. CDR3 sequence (DNA): TGTGCCAGCAGCGGGAGACAGGGTACCAGGGGTGGCTACACCTTC. Its translation is CASSGRQGTRGGYTF.

The gene calls are TRBV30 and TRBJ1-4; weak D call: TRBD1 (6 bases). The CDR3 has 14 amino acids. The V end lost 5 bases, the J end lost 3 bases, and 13 bases lay between the germline ends. Germline lookup yields CDR1 GTSNPN and CDR2 SVGIG (reference sequence). This chain's CDR3 is CAWSTGQPNEKLFF. The CDR3, as DNA: TGTGCCTGGTCCACCGGACAGCCTAATGAAAAACTGTTTTTT.

This sequence joins TRBV28 and TRBJ1-6; TRBD1 agrees at 9 bases. The CDR3 spans 15 residues. V was pared by 5 bases and J by 6 bases, with 5 bases of the junction left unmatched. Germline CDR1 reads MDHEN; CDR2 reads SYDVKM. The CDR3 protein is CASSRGQGPNSPLHF. The DNA for the CDR3 is TGTGCCAGCAGTAGGGGACAGGGACCTAATTCACCCCTCCACTTT.

This clone was seen once. J is TRBJ1-1 and V is TRBV2, with TRBD1 as a possible D gene (5 bases). Germline-derived CDR1 and CDR2 are SNHLY and FYNNEI. V lost 1 base, J lost 5 bases, and 14 bases lay in between. This CDR3 has 15 amino acids. The CDR3 reads CASSEGWRGGTEAFF. The CDR3 DNA reads as TGTGCCAGCAGTGAAGGGTGGAGGGGTGGAACTGAAGCTTTCTTT. The whole variable domain, filled in from reference TRBV2 and TRBJ1-1, reads EPEVTQTPSHQVTQMGQEVILRCVPISNHLYFYWYRQILGQKVEFLVSFYNNEISEKSEIFDDQFSVERPDGSNFTLKIRSTKLEDSAMYFCASSEGWRGGTEAFFGQGTRLTVV.

This clone is a singleton in its sample. The rearrangement uses TRBV27 and TRBJ2-3; 7 bases agree with TRBD2. The junction had 7 bases not matched to a gene; V was cut back by 1 base and J by 6 bases. This CDR3 has 15 residues. The V gene's germline CDR1 is MNHEY and CDR2 SMNVEV (reference sequence). The CDR3 region is CASSLLSAGTDTQYF. The CDR3 coding sequence is TGTGCCAGCAGTTTATTATCAGCGGGGACTGATACGCAGTATTTT.

This clone was counted between two and nine times. The gene calls are TRBV7-3 and TRBJ2-1, with D possibly being TRBD2 (6 bases). The CDR3 spans 13 residues. V lost 5 bases to trimming and J lost 6 bases, with 11 bases between them. Germline loops: CDR1 SGHTA, CDR2 FQGTGA. DNA of the CDR3: TGTGCCAGCAGCCGAGGAGGGGCCAATGAGCAGTTCTTC. Its translation: CASSRGGANEQFF.

Remarks on this clone: The sample has other DNA sequences that encode this CDR3 too. The rearrangement joins TRBV18 to TRBJ2-1; D ambiguous. Germline V gene lookup returns CDR1 KGHSH and CDR2 LQKENI. CDR3 length equals 14 residues. V was shortened by 1 base and J by 4 bases, with 8 bases between the two germline ends. CDR3 DNA sequence: TGTGCCAGCTCACCACGGTCCAGTTACAATGAGCAGTTCTTC. Protein: CASSPRSSYNEQFF.

The J gene is TRBJ1-2, the V gene TRBV18, with 8 bases aligning to TRBD1. Trimming at V came to 4 bases and at J to 3 bases, leaving 4 bases not matched to a gene. There are 14 residues in the CDR3. The germline gives CDR1 KGHSH, CDR2 LQKENI. CDR3 sequence: CASSRGQADYGYTF. The CDR3 DNA reads as TGTGCCAGCTCACGGGGACAGGCTGACTATGGCTACACCTTC.

This clone was counted a single time. This chain uses TRBV30 with TRBJ1-2, with 9 bases lining up with TRBD1. The CDR3 totals 15 residues. Germline trimming cut 2 bases from V and 4 bases from J; bases unmatched to any gene: 8. Germline CDR1 is GTSNPN and CDR2 is SVGIG (reference sequence). The CDR3 coding sequence is TGTGCCTGGAGTACCCTCGGGACAGGGAGCTATGGCTACACCTTC. This sequence encodes CAWSTLGTGSYGYTF.

This clone showed up just once. The chain recombines TRBV28 with TRBJ1-6; TRBD1 might be the D (6 bases). CDR1 and CDR2 from the germline V gene are MDHEN and SYDVKM. This CDR3 region has 16 residues. V lost 5 bases and J lost 8, with 19 bases in between. The CDR3 DNA reads as TGTGCCAGCAGTCCCCCCCAGGGGCGAGGGGATTCACCCCTCCACTTT. Amino acids: CASSPPQGRGDSPLHF.

The rearrangement uses TRBV20-1 and TRBJ1-1; D gene ambiguous. Trimming removed 0 bases at V and 3 bases at J, with 2 bases between. Germline CDR1 DFQATT, CDR2 SNEGSKA (reference sequence). The CDR3 runs to 11 residues. The CDR3 sequence is CSARDDTEAFF. DNA for the CDR3: TGCAGTGCTAGAGACGACACTGAAGCTTTCTTT.

The chain has TRBV2 and TRBJ2-7; 7 positions agree with TRBD1. V was pared by 1 base and J by 1 base, with 1 base of the junction left unmatched. In germline, CDR1 is SNHLY, CDR2 FYNNEI. This CDR3 has 14 amino acids. Here the CDR3 DNA reads TGTGCCAGCAGTGAAGGGGACAGTTCCTACGAGCAGTACTTC. It codes for CASSEGDSSYEQYF.

This rearrangement joins TRBV11-2 to TRBJ2-3; the D is unclear. The V end was cut by 1 base, the J end by 6 bases, with 14 bases between. The CDR3 runs 15 residues. The germline V gene encodes CDR1 SGHAT and CDR2 FQNNGV. The CDR3 region has the DNA TGTGCCAGCAGCTTAGCGGCCCAGGTAACGGATACGCAGTATTTT. Translated: CASSLAAQVTDTQYF. The full variable domain, in which reference TRBV11-2 and TRBJ2-3 provide the parts outside the CDR3, is EAGVAQSPRYKIIEKRQSVAFWCNPISGHATLYWYQQILGQGPKLLIQFQNNGVVDDSQLPKDRFSAERLKGVDSTLKIQPAKLEDSAVYLCASSLAAQVTDTQYFGPGTRLTVL.